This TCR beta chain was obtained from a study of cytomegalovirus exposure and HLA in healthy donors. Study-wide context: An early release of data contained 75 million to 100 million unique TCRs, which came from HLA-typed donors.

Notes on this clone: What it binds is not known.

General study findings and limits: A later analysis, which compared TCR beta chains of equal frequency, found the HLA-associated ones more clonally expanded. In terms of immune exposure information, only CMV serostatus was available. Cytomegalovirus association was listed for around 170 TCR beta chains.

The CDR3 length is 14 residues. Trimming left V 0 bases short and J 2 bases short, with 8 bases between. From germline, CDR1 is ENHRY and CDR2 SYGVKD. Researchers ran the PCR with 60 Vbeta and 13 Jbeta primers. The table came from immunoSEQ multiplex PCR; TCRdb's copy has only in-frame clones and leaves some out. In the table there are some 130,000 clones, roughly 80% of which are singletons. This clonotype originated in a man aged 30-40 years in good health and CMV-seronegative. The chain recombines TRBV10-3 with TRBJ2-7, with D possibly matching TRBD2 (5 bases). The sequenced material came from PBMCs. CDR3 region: CAISESLAPYEQYF. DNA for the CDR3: TGTGCCATCAGTGAGTCATTAGCGCCCTACGAGCAGTACTTC.